A selection of T cell receptor beta chains follows, all from one sample in a study of cytomegalovirus exposure and HLA in healthy donors. Generated by immunoSEQ multiplex PCR, the TCRdb table keeps only in-frame clones and is missing some. This table has approximately 130,000 clones, approximately 78% appearing once. The sequencing input was PBMCs. These receptors originate from a man in his forties or fifties in good health and CMV-seronegative. Each CDR3 is given with its conserved first and last residue. A D gene is named only where the DNA matches it firmly. Rows may omit the clone size; those that give it use once, few, many or a size class.

J: TRBJ1-3; D: TRBD1; V: TRBV28; size: few; length: 16; CDR3: CASSLIGGQGGNTIYF; DNA: TGTGCCAGCAGTTTAATCGGTGGACAGGGGGGAAACACCATATATTTT
J: TRBJ2-7; D: NA; V: TRBV19; size: NA; length: 15; CDR3: CASSIEASSGYEQYF; DNA: TGTGCCAGTAGTATAGAGGCCTCGTCGGGCTACGAGCAGTACTTC
J: TRBJ2-7; D: TRBD1; V: TRBV28; size: few; length: 15; CDR3: CASSTPGTGAHEQYF; DNA: TGTGCCAGCAGTACGCCCGGGACAGGGGCCCACGAGCAGTACTTC
J: TRBJ2-7; D: NA; V: TRBV14; size: NA; length: 15; CDR3: CASSQSWGTGYEQYF; DNA: TGTGCCAGCAGCCAATCATGGGGAACAGGGTACGAGCAGTACTTC
J: TRBJ1-5; D: TRBD1; V: TRBV7-9; size: NA; length: 12; CDR3: CASGTVNQPQHF; DNA: TGTGCCAGCGGGACAGTCAATCAGCCCCAGCATTTT
J: TRBJ2-7; D: NA; V: TRBV6-5; size: NA; length: 15; CDR3: CASSSSGTSSYEQYF; DNA: TGTGCCAGCAGTTCCTCCGGGACAAGCTCCTACGAGCAGTACTTC
J: TRBJ2-3; D: NA; V: TRBV7-2; size: NA; length: 18; CDR3: CASSLALSRGIRTDTQYF; DNA: TGTGCCAGCAGCTTAGCGCTAAGTCGGGGGATTAGAACAGATACGCAGTATTTT
J: TRBJ2-7; D: NA; V: TRBV6-5; size: few; length: 14; CDR3: CASSPGNGNYEQYF; DNA: TGTGCCAGCAGTCCGGGGAACGGGAACTACGAGCAGTACTTC
J: TRBJ1-1; D: NA; V: TRBV9; size: NA; length: 14; CDR3: CASSVQVANTEAFF; DNA: TGTGCCAGCAGCGTTCAAGTGGCGAACACTGAAGCTTTCTTT
J: TRBJ2-1; D: TRBD1; V: TRBV4-1; size: NA; length: 15; CDR3: CASSQAGTEYNEQFF; DNA: TGCGCCAGCAGCCAAGCCGGGACAGAGTACAATGAGCAGTTCTTC
J: TRBJ2-7; D: NA; V: TRBV5-6; size: NA; length: 14; CDR3: CASSSGQYSYEQYF; DNA: TGTGCCAGCAGCTCCGGACAGTACTCCTACGAGCAGTACTTC
J: TRBJ2-7; D: NA; V: TRBV7-9; size: NA; length: 16; CDR3: CASSDPGQSSSYEQYF; DNA: TGTGCCAGCAGCGACCCAGGACAGTCAAGCTCCTACGAGCAGTACTTC
J: TRBJ1-5; D: NA; V: TRBV18; size: NA; length: 15; CDR3: CASSPPRERNQPQHF; DNA: TGTGCCAGCTCACCACCTAGGGAGCGCAATCAGCCCCAGCATTTT
J: TRBJ2-1; D: TRBD2; V: TRBV9; size: few; length: 15; CDR3: CASSRSGSVDNEQFF; DNA: TGTGCCAGCAGTCGTAGCGGGAGTGTCGACAATGAGCAGTTCTTC
J: TRBJ1-3; D: NA; V: TRBV4-1; size: NA; length: 16; CDR3: CASSQGQDISGNTIYF; DNA: TGCGCCAGCAGCCAAGGACAGGACATTTCTGGAAACACCATATATTTT
J: TRBJ2-3; D: TRBD2; V: TRBV2; size: NA; length: 15; CDR3: CASWGRGRPTDTQYF; DNA: TGTGCCAGCTGGGGCCGCGGGAGGCCCACAGATACGCAGTATTTT
J: TRBJ2-3; D: TRBD2; V: TRBV18; size: NA; length: 16; CDR3: CASSPRLAGAPNTQYF; DNA: TGTGCCAGCTCACCCCGACTAGCGGGGGCCCCGAATACGCAGTATTTT
J: TRBJ1-2; D: TRBD1; V: TRBV7-7; size: once; length: 16; CDR3: CASSLAPDREDYGYTF; DNA: TGTGCCAGCAGCTTAGCGCCCGACAGGGAGGACTATGGCTACACCTTC
J: TRBJ2-1; D: TRBD2; V: TRBV10-2; size: NA; length: 16; CDR3: CASGLRRGSSYNEQFF; DNA: TGCGCCAGCGGATTAAGGCGGGGGAGCTCCTACAATGAGCAGTTCTTC
J: TRBJ1-2; D: NA; V: TRBV30; size: NA; length: 11; CDR3: CAWSDSVGYTF; DNA: TGTGCCTGGAGTGACAGTGTGGGCTACACCTTC
J: TRBJ2-5; D: NA; V: TRBV6-5; size: NA; length: 16; CDR3: CASSYGTEGTGETQYF; DNA: TGTGCCAGCAGTTACGGTACCGAGGGTACTGGAGAGACCCAGTACTTC
J: TRBJ1-4; D: TRBD1; V: TRBV19; size: once; length: 16; CDR3: CASSIGTGQGFEKLFF; DNA: TGTGCCAGTAGTATAGGTACCGGACAGGGTTTCGAAAAACTGTTTTTT
J: TRBJ2-2; D: TRBD2; V: TRBV10-1; size: NA; length: 18; CDR3: CASSELAGGPRNTGELFF; DNA: TGCGCCAGCAGTGAACTAGCGGGGGGGCCCCGGAACACCGGGGAGCTGTTTTTT
J: TRBJ1-1; D: NA; V: TRBV19; size: NA; length: 15; CDR3: CASQRAGQGGTEAFF; DNA: TGTGCCAGCCAACGAGCCGGGCAGGGAGGAACTGAAGCTTTCTTT
J: TRBJ1-1; D: TRBD1; V: TRBV28; size: NA; length: 18; CDR3: CASRPGTASFFLNTEAFF; DNA: TGTGCCAGCAGACCAGGGACAGCAAGTTTCTTTTTGAACACTGAAGCTTTCTTT
J: TRBJ1-1; D: NA; V: TRBV2; size: NA; length: 13; CDR3: CASSRLVSTEAFF; DNA: TGTGCCAGCAGCAGGTTGGTGAGCACTGAAGCTTTCTTT
J: TRBJ2-3; D: NA; V: TRBV5-1; size: NA; length: 13; CDR3: CASSTGGTDTQYF; DNA: TGCGCCAGCAGCACGGGGGGCACAGATACGCAGTATTTT
J: TRBJ2-3; D: NA; V: TRBV10-3; size: NA; length: 14; CDR3: CAISTGQLTDTQYF; DNA: TGTGCCATCAGCACCGGACAGCTCACAGATACGCAGTATTTT
J: TRBJ2-5; D: NA; V: TRBV27; size: once; length: 17; CDR3: CASSLRVRGTLQETQYF; DNA: TGTGCCAGCAGTTTACGTGTCCGGGGGACCCTCCAAGAGACCCAGTACTTC
J: TRBJ2-5; D: TRBD2; V: TRBV5-5; size: NA; length: 16; CDR3: CASSFFAGGPQETQYF; DNA: TGTGCCAGCAGCTTTTTCGCGGGGGGGCCCCAAGAGACCCAGTACTTC
J: TRBJ2-5; D: NA; V: TRBV27; size: NA; length: 14; CDR3: CASSPAQGKETQYF; DNA: TGTGCCAGCAGTCCCGCGCAGGGGAAAGAGACCCAGTACTTC